The 11 T cell receptor beta chains below all came from one sample that was sequenced in a study of blood T cell repertoires in COVID-19. Repertoires were generated with immunoSEQ multiplex PCR, while TCRdb's copy carries only in-frame clones and drops some. The data hold 200,000 to 250,000 clones, with 82% observed a single time. The material sequenced was PBMCs or T cells enriched from blood (not recorded which). Every receptor here comes from an older woman who had recovered from COVID-19.

V is TRBV18 and J is TRBJ2-1; 8 positions agree with TRBD2. Germline V gene lookup returns CDR1 KGHSH and CDR2 LQKENI. The CDR3 is 16 amino acids. The junction had 16 bases not matched to a gene; V was cut back by 6 bases and J by 9 bases. CDR3 in amino acids: CASSQSGGLLSTEQFF. The CDR3 DNA reads as TGTGCCAGCTCGCAGAGCGGGGGCCTCCTTAGTACTGAGCAGTTCTTC.

The CDR3: CASSLEASGIRTGELFF. The CDR3 DNA sequence: TGCGCCAGCAGCTTGGAGGCTAGCGGGATTCGCACCGGGGAGCTGTTTTTT. The gene calls are TRBV5-1 and TRBJ2-2; 9 bases line up with TRBD2. Germline V gene lookup returns CDR1 SGHRS and CDR2 YFSETQ. CDR3 length equals 17 residues. V dropped 0 bases and J dropped 4; count of bases not matched to a gene: 7.

A few counts support this clone. This chain joins TRBV30 and TRBJ2-1, with D uncertain. V was trimmed by 5 bases and J by 5 bases, leaving 10 bases between them. This CDR3 contains 12 residues. Germline V gene data show CDR1 as GTSNPN and CDR2 as SVGIG (reference sequence). CDR3 in amino acids: CAWAPRDNEQFF. In nucleotides, the CDR3 is TGTGCCTGGGCCCCTAGAGACAATGAGCAGTTCTTC.

The gene calls are TRBV2 and TRBJ1-2, with D possibly TRBD1 on 5 matching bases. CDR1 is SNHLY, CDR2 FYNNEI, per germline. The CDR3 runs 14 residues. V lost 1 base, J lost 5 bases, and 11 bases lay in between. In DNA, the CDR3 is TGTGCCAGCAGTGAAGTCCCACAGGCGTATGGCTACACCTTC. Protein product: CASSEVPQAYGYTF. Supplemented by reference TRBV2 and TRBJ1-2, the full variable domain reads EPEVTQTPSHQVTQMGQEVILRCVPISNHLYFYWYRQILGQKVEFLVSFYNNEISEKSEIFDDQFSVERPDGSNFTLKIRSTKLEDSAMYFCASSEVPQAYGYTFGSGTRLTVV.

The rearrangement links TRBV6-5 to TRBJ1-1; no reliable D call. CDR1 MNHEY and CDR2 SVGAGI come from the germline V gene. This CDR3 contains 13 residues. V was cut by 5 bases and J by 10 bases, with 17 bases left in between. The CDR3 DNA reads TGTGCCAGCAGTCCCCCGGGAGTAGGGCGAGCTTTCTTT. Encoded protein: CASSPPGVGRAFF.

This clone was recorded only once. The J gene is TRBJ1-1, the V gene TRBV10-3; D call uncertain. V lost 7 bases and J 3 bases, leaving 9 bases between the germline ends. The CDR3 is 12 residues long. The germline V gene has CDR1 ENHRY and CDR2 SYGVKD. The CDR3 coding sequence is TGTGCCATCAATTCCCGTGACACTGAAGCTTTCTTT. Its translation: CAINSRDTEAFF.

The V gene is TRBV5-6, the J gene TRBJ1-6, with D possibly TRBD1 on 5 matching bases. V gave up 2 bases and J gave up 10 bases, with 16 bases separating them. The germline V gene encodes CDR1 SGHDT and CDR2 YYEEEE. There are 15 residues in the CDR3. For the CDR3, the DNA is TGTGCCAGCAGCTTAAATCTGGGACTTGCGTCACCCCTCCACTTT. It translates to CASSLNLGLASPLHF.

This sequence joins TRBV29-1 and TRBJ1-1; 8 bases map to TRBD1. Unmatched junction bases numbered 6, after V lost 8 bases and J lost 1 base. The CDR3 runs to 13 residues. Germline values: CDR1 SQVTM, CDR2 ANQGSEA. The CDR3 DNA follows: TGCAGCTCAGGACAGGGTGGGAACACTGAAGCTTTCTTT. It codes for CSSGQGGNTEAFF.

This clone was counted only a few times. The gene calls are TRBV28 and TRBJ2-7, with a weak D call TRBD1 (5 bases). This CDR3 is 14 amino acids long. Germline V gives CDR1 MDHEN, CDR2 SYDVKM. The V end lost 7 bases, the J end lost 1 base, and 14 bases lay between the germline ends. The CDR3 region is CASNLGHQSYEQYF. In DNA, the CDR3 is TGTGCCAGCAACCTCGGACACCAGTCCTACGAGCAGTACTTC.

This clone has a single count. The J gene is TRBJ2-7, the V gene TRBV6-1; 7 bases line up with TRBD1. J lost 2 bases, V lost 2 bases, and 3 bases had no gene match. The V gene's germline CDR1 is MNHNS and CDR2 SASEGT. The CDR3 is made up of 14 amino acids. CDR3 amino acids: CASSEKTGAYEQYF. CDR3 DNA: TGTGCCAGCAGTGAAAAAACAGGGGCCTACGAGCAGTACTTC.

The rearrangement joins TRBV3-1 (or the pseudogene TRBV3-2) to TRBJ2-2, with 12 bases aligning to TRBD2. After removal of 0 bases from V and 5 bases from J, the junction contained 4 bases not matched to a gene. This CDR3 is built from 17 residues. Germline-derived CDR1 and CDR2 are LGHDT and YNNKEL (reference sequence). CDR3 sequence: CASSQDRTSGTTGELFF. The CDR3 nucleotides are TGTGCCAGCAGCCAAGATAGGACTAGCGGGACGACCGGGGAGCTGTTTTTT.